The rows below give T cell receptor beta chains drawn from one sample of a study of PD-L1 blockade in urothelial cancer. Some clones are missing from TCRdb's copy, which holds only in-frame ones; the method was immunoSEQ multiplex PCR. The profile shows around 34,000 clones, approximately 86% of them singletons. The input for sequencing was PBMCs, taken around atezolizumab (anti-PD-L1) treatment. Receptors originate from a man older than 75 with urothelial cancer. The CDR3 runs from the conserved cysteine through the conserved F or W. The D gene is left open where the match is weak. Clone size is stated in some rows and not others, as once, few, many or a class when expanded.

cdr3_nt: TGTGCCAGCCATACAGGTTTACCTGGAAACACCATATATTTT
cdr3_aa: CASHTGLPGNTIYF
d_call: -
j_call: TRBJ1-3
v_call: TRBV19
clone_size: -

cdr3_nt: TGTGCCACCAGCTTGCGGGTTTCAGATGAGCAGTTCTTC
cdr3_aa: CATSLRVSDEQFF
d_call: -
j_call: TRBJ2-1
v_call: TRBV15
clone_size: -

cdr3_nt: TGTGCCTGGAGTGTAGGGCAGGGGTCGGGTCAGCCCCAGCATTTT
cdr3_aa: CAWSVGQGSGQPQHF
d_call: -
j_call: TRBJ1-5
v_call: TRBV30
clone_size: -

cdr3_nt: TGTGCCAGCAGCAAGTTAGACAGGGAAAACTATGGCTACACCTTC
cdr3_aa: CASSKLDRENYGYTF
d_call: TRBD1
j_call: TRBJ1-2
v_call: TRBV5-4
clone_size: -

cdr3_nt: TGTGCCAGCAGGACGGGGGGAACTCAAGAGACCCAGTACTTC
cdr3_aa: CASRTGGTQETQYF
d_call: TRBD2
j_call: TRBJ2-5
v_call: TRBV27
clone_size: -

cdr3_nt: TGCGCCAGCAGCCAAGATCCGGTATCCTACGAGCAGTACTTC
cdr3_aa: CASSQDPVSYEQYF
d_call: -
j_call: TRBJ2-7
v_call: TRBV4-1
clone_size: -

cdr3_nt: TGTGCCAGCAGCTGGGGACACGATATTTCGAGCTCTGGAAACACCATATATTTT
cdr3_aa: CASSWGHDISSSGNTIYF
d_call: -
j_call: TRBJ1-3
v_call: TRBV5-6
clone_size: -

cdr3_nt: TGTGCCAGCAGCAAAGCTGGGACTGATGAAGAGACCCAGTACTTC
cdr3_aa: CASSKAGTDEETQYF
d_call: -
j_call: TRBJ2-5
v_call: TRBV7-6
clone_size: -

cdr3_nt: TGTGCCAGCAGCGCCAACAATGAGCAGTTCTTC
cdr3_aa: CASSANNEQFF
d_call: -
j_call: TRBJ2-1
v_call: TRBV9
clone_size: -

cdr3_nt: TGTGCCAGCTCACCGGCTGCGAACACCGGGGAGCTGTTTTTT
cdr3_aa: CASSPAANTGELFF
d_call: -
j_call: TRBJ2-2
v_call: TRBV18
clone_size: -

cdr3_nt: TGTGCCAGCAGTTCCCCACGACAGGGCAAGGACTATAATCAGCCCCAGCATTTT
cdr3_aa: CASSSPRQGKDYNQPQHF
d_call: TRBD1
j_call: TRBJ1-5
v_call: TRBV28
clone_size: -

cdr3_nt: TGCGCCAGCAGAGGACTAGTTGGTAACACAGATACGCAGTATTTT
cdr3_aa: CASRGLVGNTDTQYF
d_call: TRBD2
j_call: TRBJ2-3
v_call: TRBV10-1
clone_size: few

cdr3_nt: TGTGCCAGCTCACCAGACAGGGGTGGAAAACTGTTTTTT
cdr3_aa: CASSPDRGGKLFF
d_call: TRBD1
j_call: TRBJ1-4
v_call: TRBV18
clone_size: once

cdr3_nt: TGTGCCATCAGTGCCCCTCTAGGGACTAGCGGGAGTGCAGGCAATGAGCAGTTCTTC
cdr3_aa: CAISAPLGTSGSAGNEQFF
d_call: TRBD2
j_call: TRBJ2-1
v_call: TRBV10-3
clone_size: -

cdr3_nt: TGTGCCATCAGTGAGTCGGCACGTAACTATGGCTACACCTTC
cdr3_aa: CAISESARNYGYTF
d_call: -
j_call: TRBJ1-2
v_call: TRBV10-3
clone_size: -

cdr3_nt: TGTGCCTGGAGTCCCCTCGGCGGAAAACTGTTTTTT
cdr3_aa: CAWSPLGGKLFF
d_call: -
j_call: TRBJ1-4
v_call: TRBV30
clone_size: -

cdr3_nt: TGTGCCAGCAATTACGTTTTACAGGGGGCCTCTGAAGCTTTCTTT
cdr3_aa: CASNYVLQGASEAFF
d_call: TRBD1
j_call: TRBJ1-1
v_call: TRBV6-6
clone_size: -

cdr3_nt: TGTGCCAGCAGCTTGGGACGAGGGGCCAAAAACATTCAGTACTTC
cdr3_aa: CASSLGRGAKNIQYF
d_call: -
j_call: TRBJ2-4
v_call: TRBV5-6
clone_size: -

cdr3_nt: TGTGCCAGCAGCTTGCCTAGCGGGAAAGCCTTCTACGAGCAGTACTTC
cdr3_aa: CASSLPSGKAFYEQYF
d_call: TRBD2
j_call: TRBJ2-7
v_call: TRBV5-6
clone_size: -

cdr3_nt: TGCGCCAGCAGCTTGGAGCCCTTAGCCAAAAACATTCAGTACTTC
cdr3_aa: CASSLEPLAKNIQYF
d_call: -
j_call: TRBJ2-4
v_call: TRBV5-1
clone_size: -

cdr3_nt: TGTGCCAGCAGTTTGACAGGGAGAGTTAAGTATGGCTACACCTTC
cdr3_aa: CASSLTGRVKYGYTF
d_call: TRBD1
j_call: TRBJ1-2
v_call: TRBV27
clone_size: -

cdr3_nt: TGTGCCAGCAGCGTAGCTAGTAACTATGGCTACACCTTC
cdr3_aa: CASSVASNYGYTF
d_call: -
j_call: TRBJ1-2
v_call: TRBV9
clone_size: -

cdr3_nt: TGTGCCAGCAGTTTATCCCCCCCGACTAGCGGCAATGAGCAGTTCTTC
cdr3_aa: CASSLSPPTSGNEQFF
d_call: TRBD2
j_call: TRBJ2-1
v_call: TRBV27
clone_size: -

cdr3_nt: TGTGCCAGCAGCCGGCAACCCGAGGGAGAGACCCAGTACTTC
cdr3_aa: CASSRQPEGETQYF
d_call: -
j_call: TRBJ2-5
v_call: TRBV6-5
clone_size: -

cdr3_nt: TGTGCCAGCAGCCAAGTTTGGACTAGCGGGAGCTATGAGCAGTTCTTC
cdr3_aa: CASSQVWTSGSYEQFF
d_call: TRBD2
j_call: TRBJ2-1
v_call: TRBV14
clone_size: -

cdr3_nt: TGCGCCAGCAGCTTGGACAGGGGGATCTATGGTGGCTACACCTTC
cdr3_aa: CASSLDRGIYGGYTF
d_call: TRBD1
j_call: TRBJ1-2
v_call: TRBV5-1
clone_size: -

cdr3_nt: TGTGCCAGCAGTCGAGGGACTACAGATACGCAGTATTTT
cdr3_aa: CASSRGTTDTQYF
d_call: -
j_call: TRBJ2-3
v_call: TRBV27
clone_size: medium-sized